The rows below give T cell receptor beta chains drawn from one sample of a study of a mutant IDH1 vaccine in newly diagnosed glioma. Clones were sequenced by immunoSEQ multiplex PCR, and TCRdb holds only the in-frame ones, with some missing. This table has about 44,000 clones, less than 95% appearing once. Antigen specificity for these receptors is unknown. The sequences come from PBMCs, collected from a glioma patient whose treatment included an IDH1 peptide vaccine. The receptors stem from a man aged 50 or older with glioma. CDR3s include the opening cysteine and the closing phenylalanine or tryptophan.

v_call | cdr3_aa
TRBV6-1 | CASSLYNSPLHF
TRBV30 | CAWTSDGTPYYEQYF
TRBV14 | CASSQGRGETQYF
TRBV6-5 | CASRQGSYEQYF
TRBV5-6 | CASSHGQSGEKLFF
TRBV28 | CASRLTVSNYGYTF
TRBV12-1 | CASSAGLKKQPQHF
TRBV5-1 | CASSLSGSGADTQYF
TRBV7-8 | CASRRGPSTNEKLFF
TRBV9 | CASSEEGWTGGFTDTQYF
TRBV5-6 | CASSQGGDGAYEQYF
TRBV29-1 | CSVGDAAQYF
TRBV5-1 | CASNQGSDNYGYTF
TRBV5-1 | CASSSGTAQSAPQHF
TRBV7-8 | CASSASRDISYEQYF
TRBV5-4 | CASSPDRGRTEAFF
TRBV4-1 | CASSQGQGDQPQHF
TRBV10-3 | CAISERLDSPETQYF
TRBV5-8 | CASSLLNRASNTGELFF
TRBV15 | CATSRDLPGASSGANVLTF
TRBV6-5 | CASSYSNRDTGELFF
TRBV4-2 | CASSQDTSGRTDTQYF
TRBV5-4 | CASSLGGVMDTEAFF
TRBV7-2 | CASSPIPGLFTLPQYF
TRBV4-3 | CASSHLGQEETQYF
TRBV14 | CASSRVGASTGELFF
TRBV7-6 | CASSLARTGGLNTEAFF
TRBV7-2 | CASSRGLGSYEQYF